A single sample is the source of the 23 T cell receptor beta chains below, sequenced in a study of T cells in Graves' hyperthyroidism and ophthalmopathy. Amplification targeted TCR beta CDR3 regions from RNA transcripts. The TCR CDR3 was amplified in a first-round RT-PCR using the HTBI primer set. TCRdb fed the multiplex PCR reads into MiXCR, producing one record per CDR3 protein. The sample has hundreds of thousands of distinct CDR3 sequences, 15% to 20% seen once. Input material: blood. These receptors were obtained from a woman aged 45 to 65 with Graves' hyperthyroidism that later progressed to Graves' ophthalmopathy.

The rearrangement links TRBV27 to TRBJ1-5; D call uncertain. Germline V gives CDR1 MNHEY, CDR2 SMNVEV (reference sequence). The length of the CDR3 is 13 residues. Trimming took off 5 bases at V and 7 bases at J, with 12 bases between the two ends. CDR3 nucleotide sequence: TGTGCCAGCAGTCAGGCTCTAGGGCAGCCCCAGCATTTT. It yields the protein CASSQALGQPQHF.

This clonotype was counted between two and nine times. The chain employs TRBV6-6 and TRBJ1-1, with D possibly TRBD1 on 5 matching bases. Trimming took off 2 bases at V and 10 bases at J, with 17 bases between the two ends. The CDR3 loop spans 14 amino acids. CDR1 and CDR2 (germline): MNHNY, SVGAGI (reference sequence). In nucleotides, the CDR3 is TGTGCCAGCAGTTACGGGGCGAATCACGGGGGAGCTTTCTTT. This gives the protein CASSYGANHGGAFF.

This clonotype was counted many times. This chain connects TRBV15 to TRBJ1-1; 8 bases fit TRBD1. Germline CDR1 and CDR2: LNHNV and YYDKDF (reference sequence). V shed 0 bases, J shed 1 base, and the junction held 7 bases outside the gene matches. This CDR3 spans 17 amino acids. Here the CDR3 DNA reads TGTGCCACCAGCAGAGAGCTCCCCGGGACAGGGAACACTGAAGCTTTCTTT. Translating it yields CATSRELPGTGNTEAFF.

This clonotype was seen many times. The chain uses TRBV12-3 or TRBV12-4 and TRBJ2-5, with a tentative D call TRBD1 (5 bases). The germline V and J ends were trimmed by 3 bases and 2 bases, with 19 bases remaining between them. This CDR3 is 17 amino acids long. The CDR3 loop reads CASSLQGAGPLQETQYF. The CDR3 coding sequence is TGTGCCAGCAGTTTGCAGGGTGCCGGGCCCTTACAAGAGACCCAGTACTTC.

The chain carries TRBV20-1 and TRBJ2-4, with 10 positions matching TRBD2. V was pared by 7 bases and J by 1 base, with 7 bases of the junction left unmatched. Germline V gene data show CDR1 as DFQATT and CDR2 as SNEGSKA (reference sequence). The length of the CDR3 is 15 residues. The CDR3 protein is CSGIPAGGAKNIQYF. CDR3 coding DNA: TGCAGTGGTATACCAGCGGGGGGGGCCAAAAACATTCAGTACTTC.

This clonotype was picked up many times. The chain carries TRBV11-2 and TRBJ1-6; unclear D gene. Per the germline V gene, CDR1 is SGHAT and CDR2 is FQNNGV. This CDR3 has 15 residues. Trimming left V 4 bases short and J 9 bases short, with 16 bases between. In DNA form, the CDR3 reads TGTGCCAGCAGCTGGAGACAAAGCGGTCCTTCACCCCTCCACTTT. Translation gives CASSWRQSGPSPLHF.

This clonotype was detected many times. The chain employs TRBV3-1 and TRBJ1-1; D perhaps matches TRBD1 (5 bases). Germline V CDR1 and CDR2: LGHDT, YNNKEL (reference sequence). The CDR3 totals 14 residues. Trimming pared 8 bases from V and 5 bases from J, leaving 18 bases between. CDR3 sequence: CASAAKPQGTEAFF. DNA of the CDR3: TGTGCCAGCGCAGCGAAACCCCAGGGAACTGAAGCTTTCTTT.

In this sample, this clonotype turned up many times. The rearrangement links TRBV6-1 to TRBJ2-3, with D unclear. CDR3 length: 16 amino acids. Germline CDR1 and CDR2: MNHNS and SASEGT. The germline V and J ends were trimmed by 2 bases and 4 bases, with 16 bases remaining between them. For the CDR3, the DNA is TGTGCCAGCAGTGAAAGGATGGTGGCGTTTCCAGATACGCAGTATTTT. Protein product: CASSERMVAFPDTQYF.

This clonotype has a handful of counts. The chain couples TRBV3-1 to TRBJ2-3, with 12 bases matching TRBD1. The CDR3 spans 16 residues. Germline CDR1 LGHDT, CDR2 YNNKEL (reference sequence). Trimming removed 6 bases from V and 6 bases from J; junction bases left unmatched: 10. The CDR3 nucleotides read TGTGCCAGCAGTCGACGCCGGGACAGGGGGCTGGATACGCAGTATTTT. The encoded protein is CASSRRRDRGLDTQYF.

Only one count was recorded for this clonotype. The chain is built from TRBV29-1 and TRBJ1-3; D remains unclear. Per the germline V gene, CDR1 is SQVTM and CDR2 is ANQGSEA. This CDR3 has 13 amino acids. Trimming took 2 bases from V and 2 from J, leaving 7 bases between them. CDR3 in amino acids: CSVELGAGNTIYF. The CDR3 bases are TGCAGCGTTGAACTTGGGGCTGGAAACACCATATATTTT.

The rearrangement uses TRBV5-1 and TRBJ1-1; D call uncertain. Deletions cut 2 bases from V and 1 base from J, with 9 bases between. Per germline, CDR1 SGHRS and CDR2 YFSETQ. This CDR3 region has 14 residues. DNA of the CDR3: TGCGCCAGCAGCTTAGTGGTCCAGAACACTGAAGCTTTCTTT. Its translation is CASSLVVQNTEAFF. Drawing the rest from reference TRBV5-1 and TRBJ1-1, the complete variable domain is KAGVTQTPRYLIKTRGQQVTLSCSPISGHRSVSWYQQTPGQGLQFLFEYFSETQRNKGNFPGRFSGRQFSNSRSEMNVSTLELGDSALYLCASSLVVQNTEAFFGQGTRLTVV.

The sample holds a few counts of this clonotype. The chain uses TRBV7-6 and TRBJ2-7; 7 bases map to TRBD2. Germline V CDR1 and CDR2: SGHVS, FNYEAQ. The CDR3 sequence is 15 residues long. V dropped 1 base and J dropped 2; count of bases not matched to a gene: 5. This chain's CDR3 is CASSLEWEGPYEQYF. As DNA, the CDR3 is TGTGCCAGCAGCTTAGAATGGGAGGGACCCTACGAGCAGTACTTC.

This clonotype was observed at least ten times. The chain recombines TRBV6-1 with TRBJ1-2; D call uncertain. This CDR3 contains 13 residues. Germline CDR1 and CDR2: MNHNS and SASEGT. V dropped 5 bases and J dropped 8 bases, with 15 bases sitting between them. CDR3 residues: CASSKQPAVGYTF. The CDR3 region has the DNA TGTGCCAGCAGTAAACAGCCAGCCGTGGGCTACACCTTC.

The chain carries TRBV4-1 and TRBJ1-2; tentatively, D is TRBD1 (6 bases). The CDR3 has 15 amino acids. Germline CDR1 is MGHRA and CDR2 is YSYEKL. V was pared by 4 bases and J by 0 bases, with 12 bases between. CDR3 DNA sequence: TGCGCCAGCAGCCCCCCGAGGACAGCTAACTATGGCTACACCTTC. It encodes CASSPPRTANYGYTF.

This clonotype was counted many times. The V gene is TRBV18, the J gene TRBJ1-1; D unclear. V was cut by 8 bases and J by 2 bases, with 12 bases left in between. This CDR3 has 13 residues. Germline values: CDR1 KGHSH, CDR2 LQKENI. The CDR3, as DNA: TGTGCCAGCACCTTGGACCCTAACACTGAAGCTTTCTTT. Amino acid sequence: CASTLDPNTEAFF. Full variable domain (outside the CDR3, taken from reference TRBV18 and TRBJ1-1): NAGVMQNPRHLVRRRGQEARLRCSPMKGHSHVYWYRQLPEEGLKFMVYLQKENIIDESGMPKERFSAEFPKEGPSILRIQQVVRGDSAAYFCASTLDPNTEAFFGQGTRLTVV.

This clonotype was observed many times. V gene TRBV4-1 combines with J gene TRBJ2-7; 10 positions match TRBD2. From germline, CDR1 is MGHRA and CDR2 YSYEKL. The CDR3 totals 17 residues. J gave up 3 bases and V 1 base, and 9 bases lay outside the gene matches. DNA for the CDR3: TGCGCCAGCAGCCAAGCCGCTAGCGGGGGTCGGAACTACGAGCAGTACTTC. This translates into CASSQAASGGRNYEQYF.

Worth noting for this clonotype: A clone one base away is much larger, so this may be a read error. The rearrangement joins TRBV3-1 to TRBJ2-2; tentatively, D is TRBD1 (6 bases). This CDR3 contains 16 residues. CDR1 is LGHDT, CDR2 YNNKEL, per germline (reference sequence). This chain's CDR3 is CASSHYRVSNAGELFF. The DNA for the CDR3 is TGTGCCAGCAGCCACTACAGGGTATCGAACGCCGGGGAGCTGTTTTTT.

The V and J genes are TRBV27 and TRBJ1-5; TRBD1 matches at 8 bases. The V and J ends lost 3 bases and 6 bases, in that order; junction bases with no gene match: 7. This CDR3 region has 15 residues. Per the germline V gene, CDR1 is MNHEY and CDR2 is SMNVEV (reference sequence). CDR3: CASSLQGAISQPQHF. The CDR3 DNA reads as TGTGCCAGCAGTTTGCAGGGGGCGATTTCTCAGCCCCAGCATTTT.

This clonotype was found many times. The chain has TRBV7-8 and TRBJ2-3; 13 nucleotides agree with TRBD2. V trimming: 5 bases; J trimming: 3 bases; junction bases outside the gene matches: 11. The CDR3 is made up of 18 amino acids. In germline, CDR1 is SGHVS, CDR2 FQNEAQ. DNA of the CDR3: TGTGCCAGCAGCCGCCCACCATTACTAGCGGGGGGGACAGATACGCAGTATTTT. Protein product: CASSRPPLLAGGTDTQYF.

The chain recombines TRBV5-1 with TRBJ1-5, with 7 positions matching TRBD1. CDR3 length equals 15 residues. The ends lost 0 bases at V and 5 bases at J; junction bases unmatched: 5. CDR1 is SGHRS and CDR2 is YFSETQ in the germline V gene. CDR3 loop: CASSLGTGDYQPQHF. CDR3 coding DNA: TGCGCCAGCAGCTTGGGTACAGGGGACTATCAGCCCCAGCATTTT.

This clonotype was observed many times. The rearrangement uses TRBV29-1 and TRBJ2-7; TRBD1 matches at 7 bases. Germline-derived CDR1 and CDR2 are SQVTM and ANQGSEA. The CDR3 totals 12 residues. V was pared by 6 bases and J by 5 bases, with 7 bases of the junction left unmatched. CDR3 sequence reads: CSVVPGQNEQYF. DNA of the CDR3: TGCAGCGTCGTCCCGGGACAGAACGAGCAGTACTTC.

The CDR3 nucleotides are TGTGCCAGCAGATACGACCTGGACGAGAACACCGGGGAGCTGTTTTTT. Translating it yields CASRYDLDENTGELFF. V and J are TRBV6-1 and TRBJ2-2; D not certain. Germline loops: CDR1 MNHNS, CDR2 SASEGT. The CDR3 has 16 residues. Trimming stripped 6 bases from V and 1 base from J, with 15 bases between.

V is TRBV7-6 and J is TRBJ2-7; TRBD2 matches 7 bases. CDR1 SGHVS and CDR2 FNYEAQ come from the germline V gene. The CDR3 has 15 residues. V lost 1 base to trimming and J lost 3 bases; unmatched junction nucleotides: 6. The CDR3 nucleotides read TGTGCCAGCAGCTTAGTCGGGGAGGGAAACTACGAGCAGTACTTC. Its protein is CASSLVGEGNYEQYF.